This section outlines one T cell receptor (beta chain) sequence together with its context. With V trimmed by 10 bases and J by 4 bases, 4 bases remained unmatched. This CDR3 is 12 amino acids long. Germline CDR1 MDHEN, CDR2 SYDVKM. The sample originates from a study of shared clonotypes between healthy human individuals. Method: immunoSEQ multiplex PCR; TCRdb's copy keeps in-frame clones and lacks some. There are 2 million or so clones in the sample; just under 95% occur only once, and about 1.1% lies in the top ten. Naive CD8 cells were CD45RO-negative, positively selected for CCR7, excluding terminally differentiated effector memory CD45RA+ cells.

The chain links TRBV28 to TRBJ1-2; 9 bases align to TRBD1. Sequencing was performed on naive CD8+ T cells sorted from blood. The origin of this receptor is a man younger than 30 in good health. CDR3 protein: CAITGGPYGYTF. For the CDR3, the DNA is TGTGCCATCACAGGGGGCCCCTATGGCTACACCTTC.